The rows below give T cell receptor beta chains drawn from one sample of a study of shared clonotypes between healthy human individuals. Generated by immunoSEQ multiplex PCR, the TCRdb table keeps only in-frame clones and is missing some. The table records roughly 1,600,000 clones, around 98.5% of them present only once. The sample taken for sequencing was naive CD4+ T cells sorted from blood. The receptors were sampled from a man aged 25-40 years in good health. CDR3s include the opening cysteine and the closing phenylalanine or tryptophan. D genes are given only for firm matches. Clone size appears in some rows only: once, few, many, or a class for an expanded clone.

CASSLVGTSVSIEFF | TGTGCCAGCAGCTTGGTAGGGACTAGCGTCAGCATAGAGTTCTTC | TRBV5-4 | TRBD2 | TRBJ2-1 | NA
CSVEDLVGGAQFF | TGCAGCGTTGAAGATCTTGTGGGTGGCGCGCAGTTCTTC | TRBV29-1 | NA | TRBJ2-1 | NA
CASSPDRGDTQYF | TGCGCCAGCAGCCCCGACAGAGGGGATACGCAGTATTTT | TRBV5-1 | NA | TRBJ2-3 | NA
CASSFGLRGETQYF | TGTGCCAGCAGCTTCGGACTTCGGGGGGAGACCCAGTACTTC | TRBV5-5 | NA | TRBJ2-5 | NA
CSVTVETQYF | TGCAGCGTAACTGTTGAGACCCAGTACTTC | TRBV29-1 | NA | TRBJ2-5 | once
CASSLENPSDTQYF | TGTGCCAGCAGCTTAGAGAACCCCTCAGATACGCAGTATTTT | TRBV5-5 | NA | TRBJ2-3 | NA
CASSFEAGRGYEQYF | TGTGCCAGCAGTTTCGAGGCAGGGAGGGGCTACGAGCAGTACTTC | TRBV27 | TRBD2 | TRBJ2-7 | NA
CASSLAGGAHEQYF | TGTGCCAGCAGCCTAGCGGGAGGGGCCCACGAGCAGTACTTC | TRBV6-4 | TRBD2 | TRBJ2-7 | once
CASSLLAVYNEQFF | TGTGCCAGCAGTTTACTAGCGGTATACAATGAGCAGTTCTTC | TRBV27 | TRBD2 | TRBJ2-1 | NA
CASSLASLTSGLMDTGELFF | TGTGCCAGCAGTTTAGCATCATTAACTAGCGGGTTAATGGACACCGGGGAGCTGTTTTTT | TRBV6-4 | TRBD2 | TRBJ2-2 | NA
CASSQDWMATSGSNEQYF | TGCGCCAGCAGCCAAGATTGGATGGCGACTAGCGGGAGTAACGAGCAGTACTTC | TRBV4-1 | TRBD2 | TRBJ2-7 | NA
CASSPYGGMGTQYF | TGTGCCAGCTCACCATACGGGGGCATGGGGACCCAGTACTTC | TRBV18 | NA | TRBJ2-5 | NA
CASSPGGATREQYF | TGTGCCAGCTCACCAGGGGGCGCGACGAGAGAGCAGTACTTC | TRBV18 | NA | TRBJ2-7 | NA
CASSSRFLNTGELFF | TGCGCCAGCTCGTCCCGTTTCTTGAACACCGGGGAGCTGTTTTTT | TRBV10-1 | NA | TRBJ2-2 | NA
CASSFQGHGYTF | TGTGCCAGCAGTTTCCAGGGCCATGGCTACACCTTC | TRBV28 | NA | TRBJ1-2 | NA
CASRQLAGGFIDTQYF | TGTGCCAGCAGGCAGCTAGCGGGAGGTTTCATAGATACGCAGTATTTT | TRBV27 | TRBD2 | TRBJ2-3 | NA
CSVRDSSYEQYF | TGCAGCGTTCGGGACAGCTCCTACGAGCAGTACTTC | TRBV29-1 | TRBD1 | TRBJ2-7 | NA
CASSGEGRTYGYTF | TGTGCCAGCAGCGGCGAGGGTCGGACTTATGGCTACACCTTC | TRBV9 | NA | TRBJ1-2 | NA
CASSVGGRIAGVHEQYF | TGTGCCAGCAGCGTAGGGGGGCGGATAGCGGGAGTCCACGAGCAGTACTTC | TRBV9 | TRBD2 | TRBJ2-7 | NA
CASSDRQGGGYTF | TGTGCCAGCAGTGATCGACAGGGAGGCGGCTACACCTTC | TRBV25-1 | TRBD1 | TRBJ1-2 | NA
CASSSSTGYNEQFF | TGTGCCAGCAGCTCATCAACAGGGTACAATGAGCAGTTCTTC | TRBV11-2 | NA | TRBJ2-1 | NA
CARDLGPGHGYTF | TGTGCCAGGGACTTGGGTCCGGGTCATGGCTACACCTTC | TRBV11-3 | NA | TRBJ1-2 | NA
CASSQTLPSSYNEQFF | TGTGCCAGCTCACAAACTCTACCCAGCTCCTACAATGAGCAGTTCTTC | TRBV18 | NA | TRBJ2-1 | NA
CASRPTGRLSEAFF | TGTGCCAGCAGACCGACAGGGAGGTTGTCTGAAGCTTTCTTT | TRBV6-5 | TRBD1 | TRBJ1-1 | NA
CASTLKYDTQYF | TGTGCCAGCACCCTGAAGTATGATACGCAGTATTTT | TRBV28 | NA | TRBJ2-3 | NA
CASSFLGTNTEAFF | TGTGCCAGCAGTTTTTTAGGGACGAACACTGAAGCTTTCTTT | TRBV27 | NA | TRBJ1-1 | NA
CSAGQGGNEKLFF | TGCAGCGCTGGACAGGGTGGGAATGAAAAACTGTTTTTT | TRBV29-1 | TRBD1 | TRBJ1-4 | NA
CASSSPQGGRRGTDTQYF | TGTGCCAGCAGTTCCCCTCAGGGGGGCAGGAGGGGCACAGATACGCAGTATTTT | TRBV28 | NA | TRBJ2-3 | NA
CASSFDSRVNTGELFF | TGCGCCAGCAGCTTCGACAGTCGAGTGAACACCGGGGAGCTGTTTTTT | TRBV5-1 | NA | TRBJ2-2 | NA
CASSPRGQAREQYF | TGTGCCAGCAGCCCCCGCGGTCAGGCGCGGGAGCAGTACTTC | TRBV7-2 | NA | TRBJ2-7 | NA
CASSSNNYEQYF | TGTGCCAGCAGCTCAAATAACTACGAGCAGTACTTC | TRBV11-3 | NA | TRBJ2-7 | NA
CASIVGNSPQHF | TGTGCCAGCATTGTGGGGAACTCGCCCCAGCATTTT | TRBV28 | NA | TRBJ1-5 | NA
CASSLGDRGDQPQHF | TGTGCCAGCAGCTTAGGCGACAGGGGAGATCAGCCCCAGCATTTT | TRBV11-2 | TRBD1 | TRBJ1-5 | NA
CASSLSEYQPQHF | TGTGCCAGCAGCTTATCAGAATATCAGCCCCAGCATTTT | TRBV7-6 | NA | TRBJ1-5 | NA
CASSPRTDPYEQYF | TGTGCCAGCAGTCCGCGGACGGACCCCTACGAGCAGTACTTC | TRBV6-1 | NA | TRBJ2-7 | NA
CASSLGRSGMGTDTQYF | TGTGCCAGCAGCTTAGGGCGCTCAGGGATGGGAACAGATACGCAGTATTTT | TRBV7-9 | NA | TRBJ2-3 | NA
CAISELERVGKLFF | TGTGCCATCAGTGAGCTGGAAAGGGTTGGGAAACTGTTTTTT | TRBV10-3 | NA | TRBJ1-4 | NA
CASSRLVSGNTIYF | TGTGCCAGCAGCCGCTTAGTGTCCGGAAACACCATATATTTT | TRBV5-8 | NA | TRBJ1-3 | NA
CASSEFGGRVGNEQFF | TGTGCCAGCAGTGAATTCGGCGGGAGGGTAGGCAATGAGCAGTTCTTC | TRBV25-1 | TRBD2 | TRBJ2-1 | NA
CASSQSSGNTIYF | TGTGCCAGCTCACAGAGCTCTGGAAACACCATATATTTT | TRBV18 | NA | TRBJ1-3 | NA
CAISEFGEGSSYEQYF | TGTGCCATCAGTGAGTTCGGGGAGGGGAGCTCCTACGAGCAGTACTTC | TRBV10-3 | TRBD2 | TRBJ2-7 | NA
CASSLAGQDTQYF | TGTGCCAGCAGCTTAGCGGGACAAGATACGCAGTATTTT | TRBV11-1 | NA | TRBJ2-3 | once
CASSYESAGNTIYF | TGTGCCAGCAGTTACGAGTCGGCTGGAAACACCATATATTTT | TRBV6-5 | NA | TRBJ1-3 | NA
CASSYGIAYGYTF | TGTGCCAGCAGCTACGGGATAGCCTATGGCTACACCTTC | TRBV13 | NA | TRBJ1-2 | NA